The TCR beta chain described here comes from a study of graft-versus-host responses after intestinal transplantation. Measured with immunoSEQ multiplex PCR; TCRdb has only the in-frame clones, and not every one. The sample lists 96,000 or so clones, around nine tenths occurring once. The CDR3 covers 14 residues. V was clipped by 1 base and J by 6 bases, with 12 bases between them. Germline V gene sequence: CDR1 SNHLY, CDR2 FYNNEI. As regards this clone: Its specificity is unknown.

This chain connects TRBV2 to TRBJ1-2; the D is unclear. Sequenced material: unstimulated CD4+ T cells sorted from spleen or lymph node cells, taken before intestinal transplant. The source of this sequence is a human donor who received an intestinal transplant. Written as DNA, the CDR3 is TGTGCCAGCAGTGAAGGGCCAGGCTACAATGGCTACACCTTC. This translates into CASSEGPGYNGYTF.